The subject of this entry is one T cell receptor (beta chain). A read error may account for a junction end that differs from germline. The CDR3 is 14 residues long. The germline V gene encodes CDR1 SGHTA and CDR2 FQGNSA. In TCRdb, the PCR reads were re-called with MiXCR into one record per CDR3 protein. The sample yields under 8,000 distinct CDR3 sequences, about 48% seen once. This entry belongs to a study of CD4 and CD8 cells across lung adenocarcinoma regions. Donors had localized lung adenocarcinoma, a non-small cell lung cancer. The material sequenced was CD8+ T cells from the center of a lung tumor. This chain uses TRBV7-2 with TRBJ2-4; D may match TRBD1 or TRBD2 (5 bases each). This clonotype originated in a female donor with lung adenocarcinoma. The CD4 and CD8 labels of this study may be unreliable. CDR3 loop: CGSTGLGAKNTQYF. The CDR3 DNA reads as TGTGGCAGCACGGGGCTGGGAGCCAAAAACACGCAGTACTTC.